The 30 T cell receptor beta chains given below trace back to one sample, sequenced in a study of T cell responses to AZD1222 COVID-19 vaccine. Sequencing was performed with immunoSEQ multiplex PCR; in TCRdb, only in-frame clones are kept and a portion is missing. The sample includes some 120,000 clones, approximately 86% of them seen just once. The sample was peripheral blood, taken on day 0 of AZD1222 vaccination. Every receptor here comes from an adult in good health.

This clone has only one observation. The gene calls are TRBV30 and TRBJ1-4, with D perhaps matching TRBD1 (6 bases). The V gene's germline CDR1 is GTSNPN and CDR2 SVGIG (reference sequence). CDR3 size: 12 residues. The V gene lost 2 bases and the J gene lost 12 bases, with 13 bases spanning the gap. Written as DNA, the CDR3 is TGTGCCTGGAGTTTGCAGGGGTTGGAACTGTTTTTT. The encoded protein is CAWSLQGLELFF.

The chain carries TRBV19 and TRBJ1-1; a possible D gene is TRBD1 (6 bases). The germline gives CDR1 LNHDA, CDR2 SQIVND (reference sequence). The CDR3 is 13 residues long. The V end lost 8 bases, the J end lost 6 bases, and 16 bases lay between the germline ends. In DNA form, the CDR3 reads TGTGCCAGTGGGGATAGGGGGACTGCTGAAGCTTTCTTT. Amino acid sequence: CASGDRGTAEAFF.

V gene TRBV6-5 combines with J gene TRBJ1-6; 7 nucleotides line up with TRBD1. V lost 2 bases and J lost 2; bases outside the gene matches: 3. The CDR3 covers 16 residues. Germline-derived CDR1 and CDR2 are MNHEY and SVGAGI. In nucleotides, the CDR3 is TGTGCCAGCAGTTACGACAGGGAGACCTATAATTCACCCCTCCACTTT. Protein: CASSYDRETYNSPLHF.

Here the CDR3 DNA reads TGTGCCAGCACGGGGGATGACACTGAAGCTTTCTTT. Its translation: CASTGDDTEAFF. This chain joins TRBV28 and TRBJ1-1, with D possibly matching TRBD1 (5 bases). Germline assignment: CDR1 MDHEN and CDR2 SYDVKM. V lost 7 bases and J lost 3, with 9 bases in between. The CDR3 is 12 amino acids.

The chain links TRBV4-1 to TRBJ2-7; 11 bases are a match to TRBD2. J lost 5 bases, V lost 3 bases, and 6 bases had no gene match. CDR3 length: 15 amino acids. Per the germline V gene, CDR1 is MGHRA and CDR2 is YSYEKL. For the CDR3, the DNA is TGCGCCAGCAGCCAGCTAGCGGGGGGTACCAACGAGCAGTACTTC. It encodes CASSQLAGGTNEQYF.

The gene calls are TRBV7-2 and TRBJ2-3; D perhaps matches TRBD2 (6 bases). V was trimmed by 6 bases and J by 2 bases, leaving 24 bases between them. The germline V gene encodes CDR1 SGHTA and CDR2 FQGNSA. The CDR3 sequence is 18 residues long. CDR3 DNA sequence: TGTGCCAGCAGATCCGAAAGGCGGGGCAAGAGTTACACAGATACGCAGTATTTT. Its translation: CASRSERRGKSYTDTQYF.

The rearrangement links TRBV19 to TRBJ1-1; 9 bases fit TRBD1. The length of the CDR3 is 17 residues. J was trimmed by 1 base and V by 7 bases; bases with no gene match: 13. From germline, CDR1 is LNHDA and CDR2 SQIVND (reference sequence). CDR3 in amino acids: CASKPFVTDRGNTEAFF. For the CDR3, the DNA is TGTGCCAGTAAACCCTTTGTGACGGACAGGGGGAACACTGAAGCTTTCTTT.

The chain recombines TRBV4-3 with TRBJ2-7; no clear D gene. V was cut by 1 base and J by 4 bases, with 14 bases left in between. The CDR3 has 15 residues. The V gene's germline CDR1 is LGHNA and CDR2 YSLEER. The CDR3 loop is CASSQGPLTTYEQYF. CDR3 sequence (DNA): TGCGCCAGCAGCCAAGGTCCGTTAACCACTTACGAGCAGTACTTC.

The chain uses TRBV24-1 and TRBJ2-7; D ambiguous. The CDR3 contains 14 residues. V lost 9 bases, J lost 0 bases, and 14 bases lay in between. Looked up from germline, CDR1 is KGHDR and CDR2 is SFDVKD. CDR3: CATGTGPPSYEQYF. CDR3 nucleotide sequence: TGTGCCACCGGTACTGGACCCCCCTCCTACGAGCAGTACTTC.

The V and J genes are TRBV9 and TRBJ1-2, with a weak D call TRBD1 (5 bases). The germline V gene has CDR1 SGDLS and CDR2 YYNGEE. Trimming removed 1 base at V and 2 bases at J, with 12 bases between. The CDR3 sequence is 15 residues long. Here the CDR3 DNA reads TGTGCCAGCAGCGTATTAGACAGTATGAACTATGGCTACACCTTC. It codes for CASSVLDSMNYGYTF.

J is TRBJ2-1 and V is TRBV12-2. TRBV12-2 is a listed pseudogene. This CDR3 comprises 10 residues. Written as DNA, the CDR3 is TGTGCAAGTCGCTTATCGAAGCAGTTCTTC. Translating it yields CASRLSKQFF.

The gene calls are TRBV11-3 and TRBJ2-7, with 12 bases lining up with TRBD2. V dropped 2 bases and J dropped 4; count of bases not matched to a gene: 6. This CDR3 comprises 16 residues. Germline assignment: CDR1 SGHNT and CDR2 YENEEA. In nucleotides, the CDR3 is TGTGCCAGCAGCTTACTACTAGCGGGGGGTGAATACGAGCAGTACTTC. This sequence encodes CASSLLLAGGEYEQYF.

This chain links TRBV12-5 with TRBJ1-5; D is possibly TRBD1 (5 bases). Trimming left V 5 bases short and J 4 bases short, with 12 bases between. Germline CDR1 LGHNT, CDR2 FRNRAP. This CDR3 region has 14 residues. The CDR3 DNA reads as TGTGCTAGTGGTCGCGGGACCCGGAATCAGCCCCAGCATTTT. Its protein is CASGRGTRNQPQHF.

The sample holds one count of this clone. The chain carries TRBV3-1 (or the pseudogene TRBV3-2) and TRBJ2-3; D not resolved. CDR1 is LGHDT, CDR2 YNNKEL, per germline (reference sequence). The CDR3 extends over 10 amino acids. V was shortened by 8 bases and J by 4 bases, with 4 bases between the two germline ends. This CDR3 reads CASLADTQYF. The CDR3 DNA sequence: TGTGCCAGCCTGGCAGATACGCAGTATTTT.

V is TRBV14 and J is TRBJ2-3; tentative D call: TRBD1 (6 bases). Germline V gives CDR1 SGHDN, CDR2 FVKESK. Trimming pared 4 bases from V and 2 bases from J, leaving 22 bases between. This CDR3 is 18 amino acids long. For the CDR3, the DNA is TGTGCCAGCAGCCCACAATGGGGAGACAGGTTCACCACAGATACGCAGTATTTT. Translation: CASSPQWGDRFTTDTQYF.

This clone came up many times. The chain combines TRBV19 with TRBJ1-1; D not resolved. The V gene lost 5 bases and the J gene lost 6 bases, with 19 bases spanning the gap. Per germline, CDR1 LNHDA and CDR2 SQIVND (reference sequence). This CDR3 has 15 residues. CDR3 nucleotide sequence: TGTGCCAGTAGTTCCAGAGGGTCCCTGGACGCTGAAGCTTTCTTT. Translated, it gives CASSSRGSLDAEAFF. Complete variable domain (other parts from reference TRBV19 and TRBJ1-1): DGGITQSPKYLFRKEGQNVTLSCEQNLNHDAMYWYRQDPGQGLRLIYYSQIVNDFQKGDIAEGYSVSREKKESFPLTVTSAQKNPTAFYLCASSSRGSLDAEAFFGQGTRLTVV.

CDR3 in DNA: TGTGCCAGCAAATCAGGGGATAACTATGGCTACACCTTC. Its protein product is CASKSGDNYGYTF. The V and J genes are TRBV6-5 and TRBJ1-2; possible D gene TRBD1, 6 bases. The germline V gene encodes CDR1 MNHEY and CDR2 SVGAGI. The CDR3 covers 13 residues. Trimming removed 7 bases at V and 1 base at J, with 10 bases between.

Here the CDR3 reads CASSWRNSPLHF. The CDR3, as DNA: TGTGCCAGCAGCTGGAGAAATTCACCCCTCCACTTT. The V gene is TRBV7-2, the J gene TRBJ1-6; no firm D call. This CDR3 contains 12 residues. The germline V gene encodes CDR1 SGHTA and CDR2 FQGNSA. V was cut by 4 bases and J by 7 bases, with 5 bases left in between.

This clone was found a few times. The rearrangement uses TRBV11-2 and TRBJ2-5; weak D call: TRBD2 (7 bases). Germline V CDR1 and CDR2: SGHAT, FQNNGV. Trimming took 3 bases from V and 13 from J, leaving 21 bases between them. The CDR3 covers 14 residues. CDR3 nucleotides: TGTGCCAGCAGCTTCTCCGGGGGGCTGCTCGGACTGTACTTC. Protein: CASSFSGGLLGLYF.

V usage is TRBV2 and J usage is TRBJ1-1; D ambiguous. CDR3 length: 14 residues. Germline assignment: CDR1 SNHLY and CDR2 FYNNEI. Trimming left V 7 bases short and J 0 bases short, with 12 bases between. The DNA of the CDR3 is TGTGCCAGCATGGGTGGGAGTATGAACACTGAAGCTTTCTTT. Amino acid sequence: CASMGGSMNTEAFF.

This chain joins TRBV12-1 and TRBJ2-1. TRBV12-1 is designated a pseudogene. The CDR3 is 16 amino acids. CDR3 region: CASSFKISPLNNEQFF. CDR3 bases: TGTGCCAGCAGCTTCAAGATCTCCCCTCTTAACAATGAGCAGTTCTTC.

The CDR3 sequence is CASSRETSDNEQFF. CDR3 nucleotides: TGTGCCAGCAGCCGGGAGACTAGCGACAATGAGCAGTTCTTC. This chain links TRBV5-4 with TRBJ2-1; 8 positions agree with TRBD2. The V segment lost 4 bases and the J segment 5 bases; nucleotides outside the gene matches: 5. CDR1 is SGHNT, CDR2 YYREEE, per germline (reference sequence). CDR3 size: 14 residues.

The CDR3 sequence: CASSPAEGIGTEAFF. The CDR3, as DNA: TGTGCCAGCAGCCCGGCCGAGGGAATCGGCACTGAAGCTTTCTTT. This chain uses TRBV5-5 with TRBJ1-1; D uncertain. This CDR3 has 15 residues. CDR1 SGHKS and CDR2 YYEKEE come from the germline V gene (reference sequence). With 4 bases removed from V and 4 bases from J, the gap between germline ends came to 17 bases.

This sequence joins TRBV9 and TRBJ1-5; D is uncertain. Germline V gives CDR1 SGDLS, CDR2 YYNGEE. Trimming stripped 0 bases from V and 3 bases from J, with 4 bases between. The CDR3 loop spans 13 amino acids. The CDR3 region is CASSVGTNQPQHF. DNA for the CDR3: TGTGCCAGCAGCGTAGGCACCAATCAGCCCCAGCATTTT.

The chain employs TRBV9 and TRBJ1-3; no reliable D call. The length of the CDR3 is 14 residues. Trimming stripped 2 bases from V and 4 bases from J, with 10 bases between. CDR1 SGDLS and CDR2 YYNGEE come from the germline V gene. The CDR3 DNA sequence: TGTGCCAGCAGCGTCTCTGGCTTCGGAAACACCATATATTTT. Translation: CASSVSGFGNTIYF.

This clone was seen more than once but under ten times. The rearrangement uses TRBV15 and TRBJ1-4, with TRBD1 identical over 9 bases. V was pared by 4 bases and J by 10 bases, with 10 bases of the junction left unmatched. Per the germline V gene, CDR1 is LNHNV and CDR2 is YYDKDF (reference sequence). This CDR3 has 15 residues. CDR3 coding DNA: TGTGCCACCAGCATACGGACAGGGGAGATTGGAAAACTGTTTTTT. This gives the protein CATSIRTGEIGKLFF.

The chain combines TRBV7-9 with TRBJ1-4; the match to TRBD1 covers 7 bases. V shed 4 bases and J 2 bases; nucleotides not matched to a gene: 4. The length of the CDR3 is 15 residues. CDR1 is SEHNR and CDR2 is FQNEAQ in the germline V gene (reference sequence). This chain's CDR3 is CASSSRGRTNEKLFF. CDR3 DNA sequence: TGTGCCAGCAGCTCCAGGGGGAGGACTAATGAAAAACTGTTTTTT.

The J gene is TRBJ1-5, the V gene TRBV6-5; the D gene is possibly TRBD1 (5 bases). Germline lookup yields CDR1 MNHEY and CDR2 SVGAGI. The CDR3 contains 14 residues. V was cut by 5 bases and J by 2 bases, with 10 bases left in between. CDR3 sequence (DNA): TGTGCCAGCAGTAGAGTGGGGGGCAATCAGCCCCAGCATTTT. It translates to CASSRVGGNQPQHF.

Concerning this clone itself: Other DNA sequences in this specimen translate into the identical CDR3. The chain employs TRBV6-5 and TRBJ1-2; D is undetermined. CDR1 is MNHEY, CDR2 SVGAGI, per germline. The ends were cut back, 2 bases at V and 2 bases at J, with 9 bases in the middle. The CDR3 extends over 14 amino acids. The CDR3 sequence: CASSYRGRNYGYTF. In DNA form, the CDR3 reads TGTGCCAGCAGTTACCGAGGCCGCAACTATGGCTACACCTTC.

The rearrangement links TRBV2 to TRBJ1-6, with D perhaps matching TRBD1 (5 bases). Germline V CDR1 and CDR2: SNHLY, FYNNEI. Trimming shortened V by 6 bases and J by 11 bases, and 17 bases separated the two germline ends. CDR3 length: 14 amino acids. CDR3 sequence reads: CASSLFGGATPLHF. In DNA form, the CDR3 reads TGTGCCAGCAGCCTCTTCGGGGGAGCCACACCCCTCCACTTT.